This T cell receptor (beta chain) was captured in a study of blood T cell repertoires in COVID-19 (dated by TCRdb to the early 2020s). Regarding the study in general: The collaborator samples originated in the United States, Italy and Spain and spanned the acute and convalescent phases of COVID-19. The material from the prospective study consisted of cDNA or gDNA derived from T cells, B-cell-depleted T cells, or PBMCs. The dataset comprised deeply sampled blood TCRbeta repertoires from subjects exposed to, actively infected with, or recovered from COVID-19. The repertoires were made available in a free public database intended to serve as a resource for research on the immune response to SARS-CoV-2. The samples were drawn from two sources: the first 160 participants of the ongoing ImmuneRACE study, and 1,200 or so subjects contributed by 6 global collaborators. A de-identified subject ID, COVID-19 status, age in years and sex were almost always included in the sample metadata. Where available, HLA class I and class II types were obtained from metadata supplied by the sample provider rather than from assay-based typing.

TCRbeta CDR3 regions were amplified from genomic DNA using the immunoSEQ Assay, a bias-controlled multiplex PCR. For the original study's pipeline: The number of nucleated cells in each sample was estimated by amplification of reference gene primers within the assay. To quantify the absolute abundance of each unique TCRbeta CDR3 rearrangement, sequence reads were collapsed and filtered. Productive Simpson clonality was computed per sample as the square root of Simpson's diversity index over productive rearrangements. TCRdb's version of the immuneACCESS table is confined to in-frame rearrangements and falls short of the full clone set. An unresolved V gene accounts for under half of the shortfall where checked; the remainder is of unknown origin. Clonal size and the V and J genes are those of that table, whereas D and trimming came from the DNA. The sample includes about 70,000 clones, with approximately 85% observed a single time. Of the sample, roughly 5.5% falls within the top ten clones.

Whole blood was collected in K2EDTA tubes by collaborating institutions according to the institutions' own protocols. For TCRbeta analysis, collaborator samples were shipped as frozen whole blood, as isolated PBMCs, or as DNA extracted from either sample type. The CDR3 runs 11 amino acids, cysteine and phenylalanine included. Only the CDR3 DNA is retained, 33 bases long and in frame from the first base. Sequences MNHEY (CDR1) and SVGAGI (CDR2) are obtained from the germline V gene. V and J are truncated by 8 bases and 3 bases respectively, leaving an intervening sequence of 8 bases. With respect to this clone: What antigen it recognizes has not been identified. Base qualities were left out, and no much larger clone turns up one base away.

Here is what the overall study found, with its caveats: The amount of clinical and demographic metadata varied by source and participant and was provided uncurated.

Source material: peripheral blood. This chain joins TRBV6-5 to TRBJ2-7; no D gene can be assigned with confidence. This clonotype was sampled from a man aged 80 or over with acute or convalescent COVID-19. In nucleotides, the sequence is TGTGCCAGCGCGAGTTTCTACGAGCAGTACTTC. Its amino acids are CASASFYEQYF.